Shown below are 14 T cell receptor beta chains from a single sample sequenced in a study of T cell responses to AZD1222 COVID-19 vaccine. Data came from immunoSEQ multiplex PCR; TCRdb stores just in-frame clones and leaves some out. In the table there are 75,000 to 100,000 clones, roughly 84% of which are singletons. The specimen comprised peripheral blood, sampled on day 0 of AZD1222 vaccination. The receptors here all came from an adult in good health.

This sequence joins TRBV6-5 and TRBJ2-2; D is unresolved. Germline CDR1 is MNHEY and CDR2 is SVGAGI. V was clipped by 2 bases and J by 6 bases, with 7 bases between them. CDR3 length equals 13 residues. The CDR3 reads CASSYEWAGELFF. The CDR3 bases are TGTGCCAGCAGTTACGAGTGGGCCGGGGAGCTGTTTTTT.

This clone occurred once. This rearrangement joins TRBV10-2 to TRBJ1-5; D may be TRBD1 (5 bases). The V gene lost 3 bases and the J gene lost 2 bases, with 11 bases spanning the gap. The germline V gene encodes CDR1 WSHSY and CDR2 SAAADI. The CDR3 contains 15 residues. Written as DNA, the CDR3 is TGCGCCAGCAGTGACAGGGTGGGGGGCAATCAGCCCCAGCATTTT. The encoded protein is CASSDRVGGNQPQHF.

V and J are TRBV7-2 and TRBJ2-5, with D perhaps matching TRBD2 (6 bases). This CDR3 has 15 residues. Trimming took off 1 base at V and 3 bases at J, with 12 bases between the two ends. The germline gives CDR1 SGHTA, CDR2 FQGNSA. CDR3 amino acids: CASSLGGAGEETQYF. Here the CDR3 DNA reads TGTGCCAGCAGCTTAGGCGGGGCCGGCGAAGAGACCCAGTACTTC.

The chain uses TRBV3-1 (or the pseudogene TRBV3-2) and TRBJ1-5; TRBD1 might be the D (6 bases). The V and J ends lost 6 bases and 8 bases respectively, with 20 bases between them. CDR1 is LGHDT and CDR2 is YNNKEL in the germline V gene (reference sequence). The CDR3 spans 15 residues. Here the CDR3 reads CASSQGWQIAEPQHF. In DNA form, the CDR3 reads TGTGCCAGCAGTCAGGGGTGGCAGATTGCTGAGCCCCAGCATTTT.

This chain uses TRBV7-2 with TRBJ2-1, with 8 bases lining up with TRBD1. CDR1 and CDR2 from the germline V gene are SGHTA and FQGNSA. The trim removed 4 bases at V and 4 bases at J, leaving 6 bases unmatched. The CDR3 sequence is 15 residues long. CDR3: CASSSRDRRYNEQFF. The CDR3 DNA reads TGTGCCAGCAGCTCCCGGGACAGGCGTTACAATGAGCAGTTCTTC.

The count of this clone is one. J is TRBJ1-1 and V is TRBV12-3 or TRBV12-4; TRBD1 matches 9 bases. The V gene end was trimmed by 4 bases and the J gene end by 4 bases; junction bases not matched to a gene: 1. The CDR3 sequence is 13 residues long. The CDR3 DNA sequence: TGTGCCAGCAGTTCGACAGGGGGCACTGAAGCTTTCTTT. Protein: CASSSTGGTEAFF.

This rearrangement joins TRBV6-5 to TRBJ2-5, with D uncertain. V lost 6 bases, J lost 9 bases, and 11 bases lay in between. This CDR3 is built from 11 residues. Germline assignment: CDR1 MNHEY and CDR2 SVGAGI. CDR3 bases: TGTGCCAGCAGAACTCCGGCGGCCCAGTACTTC. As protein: CASRTPAAQYF.

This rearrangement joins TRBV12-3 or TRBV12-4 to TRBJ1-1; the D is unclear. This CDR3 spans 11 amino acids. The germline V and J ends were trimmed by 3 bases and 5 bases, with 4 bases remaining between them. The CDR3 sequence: CASSFGTEAFF. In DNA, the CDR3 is TGTGCCAGCAGTTTTGGGACTGAAGCTTTCTTT.

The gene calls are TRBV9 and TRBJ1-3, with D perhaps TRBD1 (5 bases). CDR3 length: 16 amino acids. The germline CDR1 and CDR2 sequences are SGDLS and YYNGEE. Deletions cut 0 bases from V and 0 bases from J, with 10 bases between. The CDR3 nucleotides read TGTGCCAGCAGCGTAGAGGAGGGACTCTCTGGAAACACCATATATTTT. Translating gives CASSVEEGLSGNTIYF.

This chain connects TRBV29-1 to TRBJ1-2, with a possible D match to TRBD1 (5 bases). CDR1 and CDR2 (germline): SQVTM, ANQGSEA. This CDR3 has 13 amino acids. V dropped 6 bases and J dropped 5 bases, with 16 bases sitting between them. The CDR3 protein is CSVVSGRGYGYTF. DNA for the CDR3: TGCAGCGTCGTCTCGGGCCGGGGGTATGGCTACACCTTC.

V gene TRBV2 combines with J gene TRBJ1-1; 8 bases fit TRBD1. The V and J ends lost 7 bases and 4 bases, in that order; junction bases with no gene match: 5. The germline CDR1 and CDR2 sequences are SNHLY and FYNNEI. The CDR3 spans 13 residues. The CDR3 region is CASTLTGVTEAFF. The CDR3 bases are TGTGCCAGCACCCTGACAGGGGTCACTGAAGCTTTCTTT.

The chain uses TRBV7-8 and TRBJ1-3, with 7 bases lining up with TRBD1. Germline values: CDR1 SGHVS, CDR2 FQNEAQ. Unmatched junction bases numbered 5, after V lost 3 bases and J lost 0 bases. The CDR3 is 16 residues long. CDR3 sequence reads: CASSFRGRVSGNTIYF. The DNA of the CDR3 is TGTGCCAGCAGCTTCAGGGGGAGGGTCTCTGGAAACACCATATATTTT.

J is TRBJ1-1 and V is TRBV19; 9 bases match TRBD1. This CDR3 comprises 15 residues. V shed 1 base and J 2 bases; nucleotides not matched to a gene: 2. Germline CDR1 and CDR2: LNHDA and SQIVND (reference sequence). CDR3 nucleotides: TGTGCCAGTAGTATAGGGGACAGGGTTAACACTGAAGCTTTCTTT. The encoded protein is CASSIGDRVNTEAFF.

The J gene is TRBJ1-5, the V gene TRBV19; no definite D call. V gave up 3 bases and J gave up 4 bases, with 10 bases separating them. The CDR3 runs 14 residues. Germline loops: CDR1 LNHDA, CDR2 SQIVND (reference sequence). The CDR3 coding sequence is TGTGCCAGTAGTATCTTAGCGTCTAATCAGCCCCAGCATTTT. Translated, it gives CASSILASNQPQHF. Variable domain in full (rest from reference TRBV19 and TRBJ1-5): DGGITQSPKYLFRKEGQNVTLSCEQNLNHDAMYWYRQDPGQGLRLIYYSQIVNDFQKGDIAEGYSVSREKKESFPLTVTSAQKNPTAFYLCASSILASNQPQHFGDGTRLSIL.